The 14 T cell receptor beta chains in this list originate from one sample, sequenced in a study of T cells in Graves' hyperthyroidism and ophthalmopathy. It was RNA transcripts that yielded the amplified TCR beta CDR3 regions. RT-PCR in the first round (using the HTBI primer set) targeted the TCR CDR3. TCRdb processed the multiplex PCR reads anew with MiXCR; each CDR3 protein has one entry. Here the sample spans 530,000 or so distinct CDR3 sequences, roughly a sixth being singletons. Material for sequencing was blood. The source is a woman younger than 35 with Graves' ophthalmopathy.

The chain links TRBV19 to TRBJ2-1; TRBD2 matches at 10 bases. Germline CDR1 and CDR2: LNHDA and SQIVND (reference sequence). The CDR3 loop spans 19 amino acids. V was pared by 3 bases and J by 9 bases, with 20 bases of the junction left unmatched. CDR3 sequence: CASSMGLAGARIHNSEQFF. CDR3 bases: TGTGCCAGTAGTATGGGCCTAGCGGGGGCCCGTATTCACAACAGTGAGCAGTTCTTC.

This clonotype appeared many times. This chain joins TRBV30 and TRBJ2-7; a possible D gene is TRBD1 (5 bases). The CDR3 contains 16 residues. Germline CDR1 reads GTSNPN; CDR2 reads SVGIG (reference sequence). V was pared by 0 bases and J by 5 bases, with 20 bases between. CDR3 residues: CAWSVPNVAGLHEQYF. The CDR3 bases are TGTGCCTGGAGTGTACCGAACGTGGCAGGGTTGCACGAGCAGTACTTC.

This clonotype has ten or more counts. The rearrangement links TRBV7-9 to TRBJ1-2, with a possible D match to TRBD1 (5 bases). Looked up from germline, CDR1 is SEHNR and CDR2 is FQNEAQ (reference sequence). This CDR3 spans 13 amino acids. Trimming removed 5 bases from V and 7 bases from J, with 14 bases in between. CDR3 nucleotides: TGTGCCAGCAGCGTACAGGCCGCCAGTGGCTACACCTTC. Amino acids: CASSVQAASGYTF.

This chain uses TRBV7-2 with TRBJ2-5, with TRBD2 identical over 14 bases. V shed 3 bases, J shed 2 bases, and the junction held 8 bases outside the gene matches. The CDR3 is made up of 18 amino acids. Germline V gene sequence: CDR1 SGHTA, CDR2 FQGNSA. CDR3 bases: TGTGCCAGCAGCTTGCTACCGGGACTAGCGGGAGAACAAGAGACCCAGTACTTC. Its translation is CASSLLPGLAGEQETQYF.

The gene calls are TRBV6-4 and TRBJ2-7; 9 nucleotides align to TRBD2. V lost 5 bases to trimming and J lost 3 bases; unmatched junction nucleotides: 5. The germline V gene has CDR1 MRHNA and CDR2 SNTAGT. There are 14 residues in the CDR3. The CDR3 nucleotides are TGTGCCAGCAGTAGGGCGGGGGGGAACTACGAGCAGTACTTC. Its protein is CASSRAGGNYEQYF.

This rearrangement joins TRBV29-1 to TRBJ1-1, with no clear D. This CDR3 spans 14 amino acids. Trimming left V 4 bases short and J 4 bases short, with 16 bases between. CDR1 SQVTM and CDR2 ANQGSEA come from the germline V gene. The CDR3 sequence: CSVATELHPTEAFF. CDR3 DNA sequence: TGCAGCGTTGCCACGGAGCTACATCCCACTGAAGCTTTCTTT.

The rearrangement links TRBV15 to TRBJ1-1; a possible D gene is TRBD1 (6 bases). Germline CDR1 and CDR2: LNHNV and YYDKDF (reference sequence). V lost 1 base, J lost 4 bases, and 10 bases lay in between. The CDR3 has 14 residues. The CDR3 sequence: CATSRGGGGTEAFF. CDR3 nucleotide sequence: TGTGCCACCAGCAGAGGAGGGGGTGGCACTGAAGCTTTCTTT.

Note on this clonotype: Its ends do not fully match the called genes, so a read error is possible. The V call is TRBV2, the J call TRBJ2-7, with 9 bases matching TRBD2. Germline CDR1 SNHLY, CDR2 FYNNEI. The CDR3 covers 14 residues. The CDR3 nucleotides are TGTGCCAGCAAAGAAGAGCGGGGGGACTACAAGCAGTACTTC. Its translation is CASKEERGDYKQYF.

This clonotype was counted once. A much more abundant neighbour one base away suggests this may be a read error. V and J are TRBV6-1 and TRBJ1-2; 7 bases agree with TRBD1. Germline loops: CDR1 MNHNS, CDR2 SASEGT. This CDR3 is built from 14 residues. The CDR3 nucleotides are TGTGTCAGCAGTCCCGACGACAGGGTCTATGGCTACACCTTC. It encodes CVSSPDDRVYGYTF.

This clonotype was observed at least ten times. The chain combines TRBV27 with TRBJ2-7; a possible D gene is TRBD1 (6 bases). CDR3 length: 18 residues. The V gene's germline CDR1 is MNHEY and CDR2 SMNVEV (reference sequence). V was trimmed by 2 bases and J by 2 bases, leaving 22 bases between them. The CDR3 nucleotides are TGTGCCAGCAGTTTACGTGGTGGATCTATGGACAGCACCTACGAGCAGTACTTC. This translates into CASSLRGGSMDSTYEQYF.

The chain is built from TRBV7-9 and TRBJ2-3, with 7 bases fitting TRBD2. V lost 5 bases, J lost 4 bases, and 18 bases stayed unmatched. The CDR3 contains 18 residues. In germline, CDR1 is SEHNR, CDR2 FQNEAQ (reference sequence). CDR3 loop: CASSPLKEGGSYSDTQYF. For the CDR3, the DNA is TGTGCCAGCAGCCCATTGAAGGAGGGAGGGTCGTATTCAGATACGCAGTATTTT.

J is TRBJ2-7 and V is TRBV6-1, with 7 bases identical to TRBD1. This CDR3 region has 13 residues. V gave up 7 bases and J gave up 3 bases; unmatched junction bases: 6. From germline, CDR1 is MNHNS and CDR2 SASEGT. The CDR3 DNA reads TGTGCCAGCAAAGGACAGGACTTCTACGAGCAGTACTTC. This codes for CASKGQDFYEQYF.

This clonotype has at least ten counts. The chain has TRBV5-1 and TRBJ2-7, with 8 nucleotides matching TRBD1. Germline loops: CDR1 SGHRS, CDR2 YFSETQ. With 2 bases clipped from V and 5 bases from J, the junction kept 9 bases outside the gene matches. CDR3 length: 15 residues. The CDR3 region has the DNA TGCGCCAGCAGCTTACGGGACAGGATTTCCGACGAGCAGTACTTC. Amino acids: CASSLRDRISDEQYF.

The chain joins TRBV28 to TRBJ1-2; no clear D gene. Germline loops: CDR1 MDHEN, CDR2 SYDVKM. The length of the CDR3 is 13 residues. Trimming pared 6 bases from V and 8 bases from J, leaving 16 bases between. CDR3 nucleotides: TGTGCCAGCAGCGGACTGAGACGGCTCGGCTACACCTTC. It encodes CASSGLRRLGYTF.